Each of the 31 T cell receptor beta chains below was sequenced from the same sample in a study of CD8+CD57+ T cells in acquired aplastic anemia. All patients picked for sequencing had shown, by flow cytometry, an expansion of CD8+CD57+ cells. Genomic DNA acted as the template from which TCR beta VDJ combination and CDR3 sequence profiling were carried out. TCRdb reanalysed the reads using MiXCR and keeps one entry per CDR3 protein. The sample records 400,000 to 600,000 distinct CDR3 sequences, under 40% being singletons. Specimen: sorted CD4+, CD8+, or CD8+CD57+ T cells (not recorded which) from PBMCs. Source of these receptors: a human donor with aplastic anemia.

The rearrangement links TRBV7-6 to TRBJ2-5; D remains ambiguous. The germline gives CDR1 SGHVS, CDR2 FNYEAQ. The length of the CDR3 is 15 residues. With 5 bases removed from V and 5 bases from J, the gap between germline ends came to 18 bases. The CDR3 sequence is CASSNGPNRQETQYF. The CDR3, as DNA: TGTGCCAGCAGCAACGGACCTAATAGGCAGGAGACCCAGTACTTC.

The CDR3 nucleotides read TGTGCCAGCAGCCCCACCAGCGAGACTCCATATAATTCACCCCTCCACTTT. It translates to CASSPTSETPYNSPLHF. The chain has TRBV7-3 and TRBJ1-6; D unclear. Germline-derived CDR1 and CDR2 are SGHTA and FQGTGA. V lost 5 bases and J 4 bases, leaving 18 bases between the germline ends. The CDR3 covers 17 residues.

The chain links TRBV24-1 to TRBJ2-3; 10 bases match TRBD1. In germline, CDR1 is KGHDR, CDR2 SFDVKD. There are 16 residues in the CDR3. Trimming at V came to 3 bases and at J to 5 bases, leaving 7 bases not matched to a gene. The CDR3 is CATSDPETGGQDTQYF. For the CDR3, the DNA is TGTGCCACCAGTGATCCTGAGACAGGGGGCCAAGATACGCAGTATTTT.

This clonotype occurred a few times. The chain carries TRBV19 and TRBJ1-2, with 8 bases fitting TRBD1. Trimming at V came to 9 bases and at J to 4 bases, leaving 16 bases not matched to a gene. In germline, CDR1 is LNHDA, CDR2 SQIVND (reference sequence). The CDR3 covers 16 residues. The CDR3 coding sequence is TGTGCCAGCTCTACAGGGGGAGGGGGGCTTGGCTATGGCTACACCTTC. The encoded protein is CASSTGGGGLGYGYTF. The whole variable domain, remainder taken from reference TRBV19 and TRBJ1-2, is DGGITQSPKYLFRKEGQNVTLSCEQNLNHDAMYWYRQDPGQGLRLIYYSQIVNDFQKGDIAEGYSVSREKKESFPLTVTSAQKNPTAFYLCASSTGGGGLGYGYTFGSGTRLTVV.

The chain recombines TRBV12-3 or TRBV12-4 with TRBJ1-6, with D maybe TRBD1 (6 bases). The CDR3 consists of 15 residues. V shed 5 bases and J shed 4 bases, with 12 bases lying between them. The CDR3 is CASSPYRVYNSPLHF. CDR3 nucleotide sequence: TGTGCCAGCAGTCCTTACAGGGTTTATAATTCACCCCTCCACTTT.

Concerning this clonotype itself: Mismatch with germline at one junction end may stem from a read error. The chain joins TRBV24-1 to TRBJ2-3; the match to TRBD1 covers 7 bases. The germline CDR1 and CDR2 sequences are KGHDR and SFDVKD. The CDR3 sequence is 15 residues long. The CDR3 DNA reads TGCGCCACCAGTGATGATACAGGGGCCCCAGATACGCAGTATTTT. It specifies CATSDDTGAPDTQYF.

The CDR3 is CAISESTRGEGYTF. Here the CDR3 DNA reads TGTGCCATCAGTGAGTCGACAAGGGGCGAGGGCTACACCTTC. This chain links TRBV10-3 with TRBJ1-2, with a tentative D call TRBD1 (5 bases). The CDR3 extends over 14 amino acids. The ends were cut back, 0 bases at V and 8 bases at J, with 13 bases in the middle. Germline V gene sequence: CDR1 ENHRY, CDR2 SYGVKD.

This clonotype was observed at least ten times. The V gene is TRBV10-3, the J gene TRBJ1-2, with 10 bases fitting TRBD1. The CDR3 length is 13 residues. Trimming removed 5 bases from V and 6 bases from J; junction bases left unmatched: 3. CDR1 and CDR2 from the germline V gene are ENHRY and SYGVKD. The CDR3 reads CAISPGTGDGYTF. In nucleotides, the CDR3 is TGTGCCATCAGTCCCGGGACAGGGGATGGCTACACCTTC.

The sample holds many counts of this clonotype. The J gene is TRBJ2-5, the V gene TRBV2; D is uncertain. The germline gives CDR1 SNHLY, CDR2 FYNNEI. Trimming shortened V by 7 bases and J by 1 base, and 4 bases separated the two germline ends. CDR3 length equals 11 residues. The CDR3 sequence is CASTPQETQYF. The CDR3 nucleotides are TGTGCCAGCACACCCCAAGAGACCCAGTACTTC.

This clonotype showed up just a few times. The gene calls are TRBV7-9 and TRBJ2-5; 8 bases map to TRBD1. CDR1 and CDR2 (germline): SEHNR, FQNEAQ (reference sequence). After removal of 3 bases from V and 2 bases from J, the junction contained 2 bases not matched to a gene. The CDR3 has 14 residues. The CDR3 is CASSLDRAQETQYF. DNA of the CDR3: TGTGCCAGCAGCTTGGACAGGGCACAAGAGACCCAGTACTTC.

The gene calls are TRBV19 and TRBJ2-7; 7 nucleotides match TRBD1. V was clipped by 5 bases and J by 2 bases; unmatched bases: 9. CDR3 length: 15 residues. Germline CDR1 is LNHDA and CDR2 is SQIVND (reference sequence). For the CDR3, the DNA is TGTGCCAGTAGTGGGGGACAGCTGAACACCTACGAGCAGTACTTC. Its translation is CASSGGQLNTYEQYF. The whole variable domain, filled in from reference TRBV19 and TRBJ2-7, reads DGGITQSPKYLFRKEGQNVTLSCEQNLNHDAMYWYRQDPGQGLRLIYYSQIVNDFQKGDIAEGYSVSREKKESFPLTVTSAQKNPTAFYLCASSGGQLNTYEQYFGPGTRLTVT.

This sequence joins TRBV5-1 and TRBJ2-7, with D tentatively TRBD1 (6 bases). The CDR3 sequence is 16 residues long. CDR1 is SGHRS and CDR2 is YFSETQ in the germline V gene. V was trimmed by 1 base and J by 3 bases, leaving 17 bases between them. The CDR3 sequence is CASSLRQDTVFYEQYF. CDR3 nucleotides: TGCGCCAGCAGCTTGAGACAGGACACGGTATTCTACGAGCAGTACTTC.

This clonotype was recorded a few times. This rearrangement joins TRBV9 to TRBJ2-7; TRBD2 aligns across 9 bases. The length of the CDR3 is 14 residues. V shed 3 bases, J shed 7 bases, and the junction held 8 bases outside the gene matches. Germline V CDR1 and CDR2: SGDLS, YYNGEE. As DNA, the CDR3 is TGTGCCAGCAGCGAAGGACTAGCGTGGAATGAGCAGTACTTC. Protein product: CASSEGLAWNEQYF.

In this sample, this clonotype turned up a few times. The chain is built from TRBV6-2 or TRBV6-3 and TRBJ2-3; no clear D. Germline lookup yields CDR1 MNHEY and CDR2 SVGEGT. Trimming removed 3 bases from V and 2 bases from J, with 9 bases in between. This CDR3 is built from 14 residues. CDR3 in amino acids: CASSYSLITDTQYF. Written as DNA, the CDR3 is TGTGCCAGCAGTTATAGTTTGATCACAGATACGCAGTATTTT.

This clonotype was counted ten times or more. The J gene is TRBJ1-2, the V gene TRBV7-3, with D maybe TRBD1 (6 bases). Germline V lookup: CDR1 SGHTA, CDR2 FQGTGA. The CDR3 is made up of 15 amino acids. Deletions cut 0 bases from V and 8 bases from J, with 16 bases between. As DNA, the CDR3 is TGTGCCAGCAGCTTAACACTTAATCAGGGGACGGGCTACACCTTC. Its translation: CASSLTLNQGTGYTF. Variable domain in full (rest from reference TRBV7-3 and TRBJ1-2): GAGVSQTPSNKVTEKGKYVELRCDPISGHTALYWYRQSLGQGPEFLIYFQGTGAADDSGLPNDRFFAVRPEGSVSTLKIQRTERGDSAVYLCASSLTLNQGTGYTFGSGTRLTVV.

The chain couples TRBV19 to TRBJ1-2; possible D gene TRBD1, 5 bases. The germline V and J ends were trimmed by 9 bases and 1 base, with 12 bases remaining between them. Germline CDR1 reads LNHDA; CDR2 reads SQIVND (reference sequence). The CDR3 has 13 amino acids. CDR3 amino acids: CASRAGLNYGYTF. Here the CDR3 DNA reads TGTGCCAGCAGGGCCGGCCTTAACTATGGCTACACCTTC.

This clonotype was counted ten times or more. The V gene is TRBV7-3, the J gene TRBJ1-6; no reliable D call. CDR1 is SGHTA, CDR2 FQGTGA, per germline. The CDR3 consists of 14 residues. Trimming pared 1 base from V and 9 bases from J, leaving 10 bases between. The DNA for the CDR3 is TGTGCCAGCAGCTTAAGACCGAGTATTTCACCCCTCCACTTT. It is translated as CASSLRPSISPLHF.

The genes are TRBV29-1 and TRBJ2-1; 7 bases line up with TRBD1. Germline loops: CDR1 SQVTM, CDR2 ANQGSEA. V was pared by 0 bases and J by 8 bases, with 10 bases of the junction left unmatched. CDR3 length: 15 residues. DNA for the CDR3: TGCAGCGTTGAAGATGACAGGGCCCCAAGGTATGAGCAGTTCTTC. Protein product: CSVEDDRAPRYEQFF.

The table lists this clonotype with many counts. The CDR3 protein is CASSQGLAGAYEQYF. CDR3 sequence (DNA): TGTGCCAGCAGCCAAGGACTAGCGGGAGCCTACGAGCAGTACTTC. V and J are TRBV3-1 and TRBJ2-7; 12 bases map to TRBD2. After removal of 1 base from V and 2 bases from J, the junction contained 0 bases not matched to a gene. The CDR3 is made up of 15 amino acids. Germline-derived CDR1 and CDR2 are LGHDT and YNNKEL (reference sequence).

Notes on this clonotype: Being one base from a much bigger clone, this may be a read error. The V and J genes are TRBV19 and TRBJ1-5; the D is unclear. In germline, CDR1 is LNHDA, CDR2 SQIVND (reference sequence). This CDR3 has 15 amino acids. The CDR3 spells CASSISGDGNQPRHF. CDR3 coding DNA: TGTGCCAGTAGTATATCTGGGGATGGCAATCAGCCCCGGCATTTT.

The V and J genes are TRBV10-3 and TRBJ2-3; TRBD2 is a possible D gene (6 bases). CDR1 is ENHRY, CDR2 SYGVKD, per germline. The length of the CDR3 is 16 residues. V lost 5 bases and J 0 bases, leaving 15 bases between the germline ends. CDR3 coding DNA: TGTGCCATCAGTCCGCGGGGCACTACTAGCACAGATACGCAGTATTTT. It specifies CAISPRGTTSTDTQYF.

The genes are TRBV20-1 and TRBJ1-1; 12 bases match TRBD1. The length of the CDR3 is 14 residues. Unmatched junction bases numbered 8, after V lost 8 bases and J lost 4 bases. The germline V gene encodes CDR1 DFQATT and CDR2 SNEGSKA (reference sequence). The CDR3 DNA reads TGCAGTCCGGGACAGGGGGCTTTCTCCACTGAAGCTTTCTTT. This encodes CSPGQGAFSTEAFF.

This clonotype came up a few times. The V and J genes are TRBV6-6 and TRBJ2-7; the D gene is possibly TRBD2 (6 bases). CDR1 is MNHNY, CDR2 SVGAGI, per germline (reference sequence). V shed 6 bases and J shed 2 bases, with 14 bases lying between them. The CDR3 is 14 residues long. In DNA, the CDR3 is TGTGCCAGCAGACCCGGGACTGGGACCTACGAGCAGTACTTC. It translates to CASRPGTGTYEQYF.

This clonotype came up a few times. The gene calls are TRBV6-2 or TRBV6-3 and TRBJ1-5, with 7 bases aligning to TRBD1. This CDR3 is built from 17 residues. V trimming: 0 bases; J trimming: 4 bases; junction bases outside the gene matches: 9. CDR1 and CDR2 from the germline V gene are MNHEY and SVGEGT. Written as DNA, the CDR3 is TGTGCCAGCAGTTACTCGAATGGCAGGGGGGTAAATCAGCCCCAGCATTTT. Amino acid sequence: CASSYSNGRGVNQPQHF.

This clonotype appeared a few times. This chain connects TRBV7-9 to TRBJ2-5, with 7 bases lining up with TRBD2. The CDR3 loop spans 16 amino acids. J gave up 2 bases and V 4 bases, and 10 bases lay outside the gene matches. From germline, CDR1 is SEHNR and CDR2 FQNEAQ (reference sequence). Written as DNA, the CDR3 is TGTGCCAGCAGCTCATTATCTGCCGGGGGGCAAGAGACCCAGTACTTC. This sequence encodes CASSSLSAGGQETQYF.

There are a few counts of this clonotype. This chain connects TRBV20-1 to TRBJ1-4, with D unresolved. Germline lookup yields CDR1 DFQATT and CDR2 SNEGSKA (reference sequence). With 5 bases removed from V and 8 bases from J, the gap between germline ends came to 15 bases. CDR3 length equals 13 residues. CDR3 residues: CSALRAAGEKLFF. In nucleotides, the CDR3 is TGCAGTGCTCTGCGGGCCGCGGGCGAAAAACTGTTTTTT.

This clonotype was observed many times. In DNA, the CDR3 is TGTGCCAGTTCTAGTAATTCACCCCTCCACTTT. It translates to CASSSNSPLHF. This chain links TRBV28 with TRBJ1-6; D unresolved. The germline CDR1 and CDR2 sequences are MDHEN and SYDVKM. Trimming removed 9 bases at V and 6 bases at J, with 6 bases between. This CDR3 contains 11 residues. Supplemented by reference TRBV28 and TRBJ1-6, the full variable domain reads DVKVTQSSRYLVKRTGEKVFLECVQDMDHENMFWYRQDPGLGLRLIYFSYDVKMKEKGDIPEGYSVSREKKERFSLILESASTNQTSMYLCASSSNSPLHFGNGTRLTVT.

Worth noting for this clonotype: The DNA is left out, because the CDR3 cannot be placed on it with certainty; the CDR3 is given as TCRdb lists it. The chain recombines TRBV13 with TRBJ1-6. The CDR3 length equals 18 residues, ends included. CDR1 is PRHDT and CDR2 is FYEKMQ in the germline V gene (reference sequence). The CDR3 sequence: CASSFYICSPGDNSPLHF.

CDR3 in amino acids: CSARGQEKNTEAFF. The DNA of the CDR3 is TGCAGTGCCCGAGGACAGGAGAAGAACACTGAAGCTTTCTTT. The gene calls are TRBV20-1 and TRBJ1-1; 7 bases fit TRBD1. J lost 1 base, V lost 6 bases, and 8 bases had no gene match. There are 14 residues in the CDR3. CDR1 is DFQATT, CDR2 SNEGSKA, per germline (reference sequence).

This chain links TRBV20-1 with TRBJ1-1; 7 nucleotides agree with TRBD1. Trimming at V came to 6 bases and at J to 2 bases, leaving 9 bases not matched to a gene. The CDR3 totals 14 residues. Germline V gives CDR1 DFQATT, CDR2 SNEGSKA (reference sequence). This CDR3 reads CSAFDRVHNTEAFF. The CDR3 DNA sequence: TGCAGTGCGTTCGACAGGGTTCATAACACTGAAGCTTTCTTT.

The V and J genes are TRBV4-2 and TRBJ1-6, with TRBD1 identical over 9 bases. V lost 6 bases, J lost 6 bases, and 12 bases stayed unmatched. Germline CDR1 and CDR2: LGHNA and YNFKEQ. This CDR3 region has 17 residues. The CDR3 sequence: CASRASTGGISNSPLHF. The CDR3 bases are TGTGCCAGCAGGGCCTCGACAGGGGGAATTTCTAATTCACCCCTCCACTTT.